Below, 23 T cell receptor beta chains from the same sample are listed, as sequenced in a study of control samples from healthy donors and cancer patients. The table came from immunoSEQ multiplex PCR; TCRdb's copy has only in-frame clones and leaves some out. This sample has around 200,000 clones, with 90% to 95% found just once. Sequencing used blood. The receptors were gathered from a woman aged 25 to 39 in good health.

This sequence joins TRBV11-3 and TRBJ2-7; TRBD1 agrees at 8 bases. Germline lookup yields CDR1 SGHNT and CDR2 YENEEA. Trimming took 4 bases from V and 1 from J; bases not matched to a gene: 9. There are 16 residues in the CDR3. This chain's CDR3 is CASSSGGSGPSYEQYF. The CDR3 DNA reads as TGTGCCAGCAGCTCAGGGGGCAGCGGGCCATCCTACGAGCAGTACTTC.

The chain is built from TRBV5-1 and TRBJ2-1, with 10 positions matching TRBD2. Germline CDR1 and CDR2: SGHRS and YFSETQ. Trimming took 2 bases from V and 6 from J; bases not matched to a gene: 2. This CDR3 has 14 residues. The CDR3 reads CASSFLAGANEQFF. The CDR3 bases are TGCGCCAGCAGCTTTCTAGCGGGGGCCAATGAGCAGTTCTTC.

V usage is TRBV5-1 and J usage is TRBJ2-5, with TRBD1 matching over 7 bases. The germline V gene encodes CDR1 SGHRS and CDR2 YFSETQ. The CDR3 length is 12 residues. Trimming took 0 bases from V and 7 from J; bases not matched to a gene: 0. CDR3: CASSLDRGTQYF. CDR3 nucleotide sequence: TGCGCCAGCAGCTTGGACAGGGGGACCCAGTACTTC.

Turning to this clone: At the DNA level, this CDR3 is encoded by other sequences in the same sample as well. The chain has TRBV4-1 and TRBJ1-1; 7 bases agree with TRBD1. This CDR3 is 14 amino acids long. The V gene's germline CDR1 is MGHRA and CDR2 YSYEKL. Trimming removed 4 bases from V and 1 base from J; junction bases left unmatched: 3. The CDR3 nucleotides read TGCGCCAGCAGCCCCCGACAGGGGAACACTGAAGCTTTCTTT. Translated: CASSPRQGNTEAFF.

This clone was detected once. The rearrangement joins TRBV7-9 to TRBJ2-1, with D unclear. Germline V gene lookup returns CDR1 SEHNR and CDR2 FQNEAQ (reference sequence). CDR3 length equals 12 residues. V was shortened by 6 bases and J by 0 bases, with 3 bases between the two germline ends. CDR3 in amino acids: CASRYSYNEQFF. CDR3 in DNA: TGTGCCAGCAGATACTCCTACAATGAGCAGTTCTTC.

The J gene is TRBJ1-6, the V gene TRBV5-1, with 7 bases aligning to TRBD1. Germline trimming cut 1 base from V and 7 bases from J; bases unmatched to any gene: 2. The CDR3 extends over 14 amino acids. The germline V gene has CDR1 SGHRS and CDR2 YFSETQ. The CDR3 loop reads CASSLIGGNSPLHF. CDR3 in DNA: TGCGCCAGCAGCTTGATAGGGGGCAATTCACCCCTCCACTTT.

This CDR3 reads CAWMHLAKNIQYF. In nucleotides, the CDR3 is TGTGCCTGGATGCATTTAGCCAAAAACATTCAGTACTTC. This rearrangement joins TRBV30 to TRBJ2-4, with D unresolved. V was pared by 4 bases and J by 0 bases, with 7 bases between. The germline CDR1 and CDR2 sequences are GTSNPN and SVGIG (reference sequence). This CDR3 is built from 13 residues.

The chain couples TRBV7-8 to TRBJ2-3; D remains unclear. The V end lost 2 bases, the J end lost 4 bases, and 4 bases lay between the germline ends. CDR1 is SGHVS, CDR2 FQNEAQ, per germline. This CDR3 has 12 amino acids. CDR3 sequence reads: CASSLQADTQYF. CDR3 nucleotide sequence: TGTGCCAGCAGCTTACAGGCAGATACGCAGTATTTT. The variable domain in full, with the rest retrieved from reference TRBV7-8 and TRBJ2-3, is GAGVSQSPRYKVAKRGQDVALRCDPISGHVSLFWYQQALGQGPEFLTYFQNEAQLDKSGLPSDRFFAERPEGSVSTLKIQRTQQEDSAVYLCASSLQADTQYFGPGTRLTVL.

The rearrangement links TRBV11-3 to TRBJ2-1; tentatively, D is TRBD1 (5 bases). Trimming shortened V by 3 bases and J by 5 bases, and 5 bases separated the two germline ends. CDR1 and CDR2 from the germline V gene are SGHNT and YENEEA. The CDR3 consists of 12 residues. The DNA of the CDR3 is TGTGCCAGCAGCTTCAGGGACAATGAGCAGTTCTTC. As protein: CASSFRDNEQFF.

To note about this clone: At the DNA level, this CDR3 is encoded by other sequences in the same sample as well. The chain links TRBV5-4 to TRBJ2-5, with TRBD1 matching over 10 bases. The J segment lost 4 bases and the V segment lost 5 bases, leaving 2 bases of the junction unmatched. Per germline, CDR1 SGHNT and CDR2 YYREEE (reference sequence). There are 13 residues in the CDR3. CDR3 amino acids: CASSWDRGETQYF. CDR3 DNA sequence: TGTGCCAGCAGTTGGGACAGGGGAGAGACCCAGTACTTC.

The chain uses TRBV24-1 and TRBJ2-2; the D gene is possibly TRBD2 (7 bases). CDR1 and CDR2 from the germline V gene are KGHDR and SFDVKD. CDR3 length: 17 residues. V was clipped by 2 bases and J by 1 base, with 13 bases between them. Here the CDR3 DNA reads TGTGCCACCAGTGATTCTTCGGGGGGCGGGAACACCGGGGAGCTGTTTTTT. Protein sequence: CATSDSSGGGNTGELFF.

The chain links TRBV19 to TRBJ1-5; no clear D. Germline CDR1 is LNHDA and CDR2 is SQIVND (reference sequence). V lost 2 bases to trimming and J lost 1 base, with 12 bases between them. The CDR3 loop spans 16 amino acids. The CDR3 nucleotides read TGTGCCAGTAGTATATGGCGTGGTAAAAGCAATCAGCCCCAGCATTTT. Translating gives CASSIWRGKSNQPQHF.

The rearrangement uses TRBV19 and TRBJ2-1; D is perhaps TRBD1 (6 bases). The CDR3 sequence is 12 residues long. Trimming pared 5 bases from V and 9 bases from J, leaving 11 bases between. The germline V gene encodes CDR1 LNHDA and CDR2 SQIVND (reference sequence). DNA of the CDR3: TGTGCCAGTAGTGACAGGTTTACTGAGCAGTTCTTC. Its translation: CASSDRFTEQFF.

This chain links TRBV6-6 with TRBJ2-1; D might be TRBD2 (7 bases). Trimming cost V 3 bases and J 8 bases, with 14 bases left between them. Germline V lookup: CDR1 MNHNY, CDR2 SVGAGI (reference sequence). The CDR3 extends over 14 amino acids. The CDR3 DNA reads TGTGCCAGCAGTTATATGGGGGGGGCGGATGAGCAGTTCTTC. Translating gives CASSYMGGADEQFF.

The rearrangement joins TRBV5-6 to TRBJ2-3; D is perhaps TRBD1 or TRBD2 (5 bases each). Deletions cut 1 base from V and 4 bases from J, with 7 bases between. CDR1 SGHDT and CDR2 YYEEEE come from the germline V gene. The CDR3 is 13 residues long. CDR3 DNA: TGTGCCAGCAGCTTGAGGGGACCAGATACGCAGTATTTT. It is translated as CASSLRGPDTQYF.

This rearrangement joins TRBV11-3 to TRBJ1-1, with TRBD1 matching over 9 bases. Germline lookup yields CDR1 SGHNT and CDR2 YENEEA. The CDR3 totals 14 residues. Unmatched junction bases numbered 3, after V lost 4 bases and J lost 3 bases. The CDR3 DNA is TGTGCCAGCAGCTCCCGGGACAGGGACACTGAAGCTTTCTTT. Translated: CASSSRDRDTEAFF. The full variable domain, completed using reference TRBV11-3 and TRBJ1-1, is EAGVVQSPRYKIIEKKQPVAFWCNPISGHNTLYWYLQNLGQGPELLIRYENEEAVDDSQLPKDRFSAERLKGVDSTLKIQPAELGDSAVYLCASSSRDRDTEAFFGQGTRLTVV.

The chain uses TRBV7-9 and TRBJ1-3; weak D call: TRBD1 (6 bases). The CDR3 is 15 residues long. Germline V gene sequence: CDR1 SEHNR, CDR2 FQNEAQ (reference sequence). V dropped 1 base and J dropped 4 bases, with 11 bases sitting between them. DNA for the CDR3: TGTGCCAGCAGCTTAGGCAGGGGAGAAGGAAACACCATATATTTT. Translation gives CASSLGRGEGNTIYF.

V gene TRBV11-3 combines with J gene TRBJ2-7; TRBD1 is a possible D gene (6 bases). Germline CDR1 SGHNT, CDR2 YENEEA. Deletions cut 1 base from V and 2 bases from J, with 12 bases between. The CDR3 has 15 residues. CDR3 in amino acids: CASSLGGTRTYEQYF. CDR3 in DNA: TGTGCCAGCAGCTTAGGGGGGACAAGGACCTACGAGCAGTACTTC.

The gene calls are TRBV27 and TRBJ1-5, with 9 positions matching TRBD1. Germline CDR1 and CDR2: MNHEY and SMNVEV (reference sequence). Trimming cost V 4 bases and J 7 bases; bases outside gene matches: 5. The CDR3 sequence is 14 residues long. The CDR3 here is CASSYRQGGQPQHF. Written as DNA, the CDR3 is TGTGCCAGCAGTTACCGACAGGGGGGGCAGCCCCAGCATTTT.

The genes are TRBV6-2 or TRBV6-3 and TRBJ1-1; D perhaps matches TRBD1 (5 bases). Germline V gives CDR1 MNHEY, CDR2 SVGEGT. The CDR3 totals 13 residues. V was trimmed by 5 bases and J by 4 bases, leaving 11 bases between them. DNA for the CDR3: TGTGCCAGCAGTCCCTGGGGGGGCACTGAAGCTTTCTTT. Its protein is CASSPWGGTEAFF.

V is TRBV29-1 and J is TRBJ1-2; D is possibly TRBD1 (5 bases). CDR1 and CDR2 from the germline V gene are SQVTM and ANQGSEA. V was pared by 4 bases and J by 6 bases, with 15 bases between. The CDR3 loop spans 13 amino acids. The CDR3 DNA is TGCAGCGTTGTGGGACGGTTTTTGGATGGCTACACCTTC. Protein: CSVVGRFLDGYTF.

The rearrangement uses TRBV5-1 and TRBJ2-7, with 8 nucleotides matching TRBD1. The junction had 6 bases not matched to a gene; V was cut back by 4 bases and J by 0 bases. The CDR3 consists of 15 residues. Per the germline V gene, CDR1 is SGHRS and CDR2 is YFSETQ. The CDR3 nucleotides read TGCGCCAGCAGCCCAGGACAGGGACTCTCCTACGAGCAGTACTTC. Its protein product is CASSPGQGLSYEQYF.

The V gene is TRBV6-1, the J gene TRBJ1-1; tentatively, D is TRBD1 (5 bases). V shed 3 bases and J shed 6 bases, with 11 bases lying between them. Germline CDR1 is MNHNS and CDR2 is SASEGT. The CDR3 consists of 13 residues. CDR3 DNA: TGTGCCAGCAGTGACAGGGTCGGGTCTGAAGCTTTCTTT. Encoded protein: CASSDRVGSEAFF.